The 21 T cell receptor beta chains below all came from one sample that was sequenced in a study of cytomegalovirus exposure and HLA in healthy donors. Use of 60 Vbeta and 13 Jbeta primers characterized the PCR. Method: immunoSEQ multiplex PCR; TCRdb's copy keeps in-frame clones and lacks some. The data contain around 90,000 clones, approximately 65% of them seen just once; the ten biggest clones take up approximately 5.8%. The sequenced material came from PBMCs. These receptors all come from a woman between 25 and 40 years old in good health and CMV-seropositive.

CDR3 in DNA: TGTGCCAGCAGTTACTCGACCAGGGCCCATTCACCCCTCCACTTT. This gives the protein CASSYSTRAHSPLHF. V is TRBV6-5 and J is TRBJ1-6, with D maybe TRBD1 (5 bases). Trimming removed 0 bases at V and 8 bases at J, with 11 bases between. CDR3 length: 15 amino acids. Germline V gene lookup returns CDR1 MNHEY and CDR2 SVGAGI.

In DNA, the CDR3 is TGTGCCAGCAGCGTAGACTGGGCTAGCGGGGGGGCAAGCACCGGGGAGCTGTTTTTT. Translating it yields CASSVDWASGGASTGELFF. This chain joins TRBV9 and TRBJ2-2, with 12 bases identical to TRBD2. V dropped 0 bases and J dropped 4; count of bases not matched to a gene: 10. CDR3 size: 19 residues. Germline CDR1 reads SGDLS; CDR2 reads YYNGEE.

This chain connects TRBV25-1 to TRBJ2-3; D remains ambiguous. This CDR3 is 11 amino acids long. CDR1 is MGHDK, CDR2 SYGVNS, per germline. V was trimmed by 5 bases and J by 3 bases, leaving 3 bases between them. CDR3 sequence (DNA): TGTGCCAGCAGTACAACAGATACGCAGTATTTT. This translates into CASSTTDTQYF.

The V and J genes are TRBV2 and TRBJ2-6; no definite D call. Germline CDR1 reads SNHLY; CDR2 reads FYNNEI. Deletions cut 4 bases from V and 0 bases from J, with 13 bases between. The CDR3 has 17 residues. CDR3 region: CASSVGQASSGANVLTF. CDR3 DNA sequence: TGTGCCAGCAGTGTTGGGCAGGCCAGCTCTGGGGCCAACGTCCTGACTTTC. Combining the CDR3 with reference TRBV2 and TRBJ2-6 gives the whole variable domain EPEVTQTPSHQVTQMGQEVILRCVPISNHLYFYWYRQILGQKVEFLVSFYNNEISEKSEIFDDQFSVERPDGSNFTLKIRSTKLEDSAMYFCASSVGQASSGANVLTFGAGSRLTVL.

Comments on this clone: Sequence at one end of the junction differs from germline and may be a read error. The J gene is TRBJ2-1, the V gene TRBV7-9; 11 nucleotides line up with TRBD2. There are 16 residues in the CDR3. Germline CDR1 reads SEHNR; CDR2 reads FQNEAQ (reference sequence). CDR3: CSSSLAISGGAHEQFF. For the CDR3, the DNA is TGTTCCAGCAGCTTAGCGATTAGCGGGGGGGCCCATGAGCAGTTCTTC.

The chain's CDR3 is CASSTRDRKDYGYTF. The DNA of the CDR3 is TGTGCCAGTAGTACTAGGGACAGGAAGGACTATGGCTACACCTTC. The chain has TRBV19 and TRBJ1-2; 8 positions agree with TRBD1. The CDR3 is 15 amino acids. Germline values: CDR1 LNHDA, CDR2 SQIVND (reference sequence). The V segment lost 4 bases and the J segment 3 bases; nucleotides outside the gene matches: 7.

The chain has TRBV6-1 and TRBJ2-5; D perhaps matches TRBD2 (6 bases). This CDR3 has 15 amino acids. V lost 1 base and J lost 7, with 16 bases in between. CDR1 and CDR2 (germline): MNHNS, SASEGT. The CDR3, as DNA: TGTGCCAGCAGTGAAGTCGGAGTAGCGGTCGGGACCCAGTACTTC. Residues: CASSEVGVAVGTQYF.

The chain's CDR3 is CASSPPGGGLSYEQYF. The CDR3 DNA is TGTGCCAGCTCACCTCCGGGGGGGGGCCTCTCCTACGAGCAGTACTTC. V usage is TRBV18 and J usage is TRBJ2-7; 8 nucleotides match TRBD2. Trimming at V came to 3 bases and at J to 0 bases, leaving 7 bases not matched to a gene. Germline loops: CDR1 KGHSH, CDR2 LQKENI. This CDR3 spans 16 amino acids.

Concerning this clone itself: The identical CDR3 is also encoded by other nucleotide sequences in the sample. This sequence joins TRBV6-5 and TRBJ1-1; D is perhaps TRBD1 (5 bases). The germline gives CDR1 MNHEY, CDR2 SVGAGI. The CDR3 consists of 15 residues. Trimming cost V 0 bases and J 0 bases, with 8 bases left between them. CDR3 residues: CASSYSAGLNTEAFF. Written as DNA, the CDR3 is TGTGCCAGCAGTTACTCAGCGGGGCTGAACACTGAAGCTTTCTTT.

The chain links TRBV5-5 to TRBJ1-2; 8 nucleotides line up with TRBD1. Trimming cost V 5 bases and J 3 bases; bases outside gene matches: 9. CDR3 length: 15 amino acids. CDR1 SGHKS and CDR2 YYEKEE come from the germline V gene (reference sequence). In nucleotides, the CDR3 is TGTGCCAGCAGGATAGACAGGGGACCCTACTATGGCTACACCTTC. As protein: CASRIDRGPYYGYTF.

This clone has more than one count but fewer than ten. The gene calls are TRBV11-2 and TRBJ2-7; 8 bases agree with TRBD2. Germline values: CDR1 SGHAT, CDR2 FQNNGV. V lost 4 bases, J lost 2 bases, and 4 bases stayed unmatched. This CDR3 is built from 14 residues. The DNA for the CDR3 is TGTGCCAGCAGCTCTTTAGCGGGGCCCTACGAGCAGTACTTC. As protein: CASSSLAGPYEQYF.

There are a few counts of this clone. The chain joins TRBV18 to TRBJ2-7; D is unresolved. Trimming took off 3 bases at V and 2 bases at J, with 23 bases between the two ends. Per germline, CDR1 KGHSH and CDR2 LQKENI. CDR3 length equals 18 residues. The CDR3 sequence is CASSPYQTYGGQAYEQYF. Written as DNA, the CDR3 is TGTGCCAGCTCACCCTATCAGACCTATGGCGGCCAAGCCTACGAGCAGTACTTC.

The chain links TRBV5-1 to TRBJ2-5, with unresolved D. The J call may not be correct, given that the DNA end is closer to TRBJ2-7. This CDR3 spans 15 amino acids. Germline V gene data show CDR1 as SGHRS and CDR2 as YFSETQ. DNA of the CDR3: TGCGCCAGCAGCTTGGGTGGGCAGAGCTCCTACGAGCAGTACTTC. As protein: CASSLGGQSSYEQYF.

V usage is TRBV6-1 and J usage is TRBJ2-2; 7 bases are a match to TRBD2. V lost 6 bases, J lost 5 bases, and 3 bases stayed unmatched. CDR3 length: 13 amino acids. Germline V lookup: CDR1 MNHNS, CDR2 SASEGT. CDR3 protein: CASRAGQTGELFF. For the CDR3, the DNA is TGTGCCAGCAGAGCGGGGCAAACCGGGGAGCTGTTTTTT.

V gene TRBV4-2 combines with J gene TRBJ1-5; TRBD1 is a possible D gene (6 bases). Germline-derived CDR1 and CDR2 are LGHNA and YNFKEQ. The CDR3 spans 14 residues. The V end lost 5 bases, the J end lost 3 bases, and 11 bases lay between the germline ends. CDR3 sequence reads: CASSVDRFNQPQHF. As DNA, the CDR3 is TGTGCCAGCAGCGTCGACAGGTTCAATCAGCCCCAGCATTTT.

Note on this clone: The germline gene is not matched at one end of the junction; a read error may be the cause. The V call is TRBV5-5, the J call TRBJ2-5; the D gene is possibly TRBD2 (5 bases). The CDR3 runs to 13 residues. Germline CDR1 is SGHKS and CDR2 is YYEKEE (reference sequence). The DNA for the CDR3 is TGTGCCAGCAGCTTGGGGGGAGAAGACACCCAGTACTTC. Translation: CASSLGGEDTQYF.

V usage is TRBV10-3 and J usage is TRBJ2-3, with 9 bases that match TRBD2. V trimming: 6 bases; J trimming: 1 base; junction bases outside the gene matches: 5. The CDR3 has 15 residues. Per germline, CDR1 ENHRY and CDR2 SYGVKD. The DNA for the CDR3 is TGTGCCATCAGGGGTAGCGGGGGAGGCACAGATACGCAGTATTTT. Its translation is CAIRGSGGGTDTQYF.

The genes are TRBV11-2 and TRBJ1-1, with D maybe TRBD1 (5 bases). With 6 bases removed from V and 5 bases from J, the gap between germline ends came to 16 bases. The CDR3 has 14 amino acids. Germline assignment: CDR1 SGHAT and CDR2 FQNNGV. CDR3 protein: CASSIAGPKTEAFF. For the CDR3, the DNA is TGTGCCAGCAGTATCGCGGGGCCCAAGACTGAAGCTTTCTTT.

In its sample, this clone was seen once. This chain joins TRBV7-9 and TRBJ2-7; D is uncertain. Germline V lookup: CDR1 SEHNR, CDR2 FQNEAQ (reference sequence). This CDR3 has 11 amino acids. The germline V and J ends were trimmed by 1 base and 6 bases, with 4 bases remaining between them. The CDR3 DNA follows: TGTGCCAGCAGCTTAGAGCGCGAGCAGTACTTC. This translates into CASSLEREQYF.

This clone was observed once. The chain is built from TRBV19 and TRBJ2-1; 8 nucleotides line up with TRBD2. Germline CDR1 and CDR2: LNHDA and SQIVND (reference sequence). The junction had 6 bases not matched to a gene; V was cut back by 4 bases and J by 4 bases. The CDR3 covers 15 residues. The CDR3 region is CASSTVAGPYNEQFF. CDR3 sequence (DNA): TGTGCCAGTAGTACAGTAGCGGGGCCTTACAATGAGCAGTTCTTC.

This clone has a handful of counts. CDR3 amino acids: CASTPFGSYEQYF. CDR3 nucleotides: TGTGCCAGTACCCCCTTCGGGAGCTACGAGCAGTACTTC. The chain carries TRBV19 and TRBJ2-7, with D maybe TRBD2 (6 bases). CDR3 length equals 13 residues. In germline, CDR1 is LNHDA, CDR2 SQIVND (reference sequence). The germline V and J ends were trimmed by 7 bases and 3 bases, with 13 bases remaining between them.